This T cell receptor (beta chain) was found in a study of cytomegalovirus exposure and HLA in healthy donors. CDR3 length: 15 amino acids. CDR1 is MGHDK, CDR2 SYGVNS, per germline. The V end was cut by 3 bases, the J end by 0 bases, with 11 bases between. Comment on this clone: As yet, its antigen is unknown.

Study findings and constraints: In an earlier analysis, in 587 donors, most V segments appeared productive either ~87% or ~30% of the time.

The PCR made use of 60 Vbeta and 13 Jbeta primers. Generated by immunoSEQ multiplex PCR, the TCRdb table keeps only in-frame clones and is missing some. The table has some 150,000 clones, around 79% seen once. This sequence originates from a middle-aged man in good health and CMV-seronegative. The material sequenced was PBMCs. The chain uses TRBV25-1 and TRBJ2-5; D gene unclear. The CDR3 sequence is CASSDTTWYQETQYF. In DNA, the CDR3 is TGTGCCAGCAGTGATACCACATGGTACCAAGAGACCCAGTACTTC.